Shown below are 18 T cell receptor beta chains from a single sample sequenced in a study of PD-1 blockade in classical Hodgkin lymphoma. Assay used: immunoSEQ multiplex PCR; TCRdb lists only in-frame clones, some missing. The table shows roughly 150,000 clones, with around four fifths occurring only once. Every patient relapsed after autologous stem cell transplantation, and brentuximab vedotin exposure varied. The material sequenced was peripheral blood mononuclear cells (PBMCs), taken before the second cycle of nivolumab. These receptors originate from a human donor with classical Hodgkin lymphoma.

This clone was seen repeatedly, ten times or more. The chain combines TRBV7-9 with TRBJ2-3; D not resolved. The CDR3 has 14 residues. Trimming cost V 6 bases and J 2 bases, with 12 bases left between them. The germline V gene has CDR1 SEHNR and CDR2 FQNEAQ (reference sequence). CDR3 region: CASRTRDATDTQYF. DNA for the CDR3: TGTGCCAGCAGGACACGCGACGCCACAGATACGCAGTATTTT.

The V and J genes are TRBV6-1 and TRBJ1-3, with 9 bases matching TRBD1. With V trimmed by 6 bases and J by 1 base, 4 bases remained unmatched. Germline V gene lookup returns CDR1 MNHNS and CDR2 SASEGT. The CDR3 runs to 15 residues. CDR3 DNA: TGTGCCAGCAGGCAGGGACAGGGATCTGGAAACACCATATATTTT. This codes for CASRQGQGSGNTIYF.

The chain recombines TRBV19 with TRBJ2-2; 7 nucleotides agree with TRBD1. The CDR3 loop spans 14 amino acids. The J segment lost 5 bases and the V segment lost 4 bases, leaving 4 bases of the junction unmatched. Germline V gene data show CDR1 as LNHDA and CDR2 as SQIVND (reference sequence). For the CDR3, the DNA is TGTGCCAGTAGTACCGACAGGGAGACCGGGGAGCTGTTTTTT. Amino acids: CASSTDRETGELFF.

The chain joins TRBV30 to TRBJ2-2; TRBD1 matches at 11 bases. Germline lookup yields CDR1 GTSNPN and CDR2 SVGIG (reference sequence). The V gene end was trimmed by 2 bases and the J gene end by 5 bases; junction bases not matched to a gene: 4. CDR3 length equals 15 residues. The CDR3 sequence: CAWSTGQGATGELFF. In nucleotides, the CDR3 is TGTGCCTGGAGTACCGGACAGGGGGCAACCGGGGAGCTGTTTTTT. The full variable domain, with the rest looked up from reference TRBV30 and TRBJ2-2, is SQTIHQWPATLVQPVGSPLSLECTVEGTSNPNLYWYRQAAGRGLQLLFYSVGIGQISSEVPQNLSASRPQDRQFILSSKKLLLSDSGFYLCAWSTGQGATGELFFGEGSRLTVL.

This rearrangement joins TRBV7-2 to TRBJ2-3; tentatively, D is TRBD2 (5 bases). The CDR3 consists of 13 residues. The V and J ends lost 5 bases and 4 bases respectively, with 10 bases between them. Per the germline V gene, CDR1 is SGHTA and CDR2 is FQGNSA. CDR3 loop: CASSVDGADTQYF. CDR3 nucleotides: TGTGCCAGCAGCGTCGACGGGGCAGATACGCAGTATTTT.

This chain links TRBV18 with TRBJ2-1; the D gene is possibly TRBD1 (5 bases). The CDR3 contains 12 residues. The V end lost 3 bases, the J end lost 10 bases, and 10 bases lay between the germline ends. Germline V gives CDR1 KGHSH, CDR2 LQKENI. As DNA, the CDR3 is TGTGCCAGCTCACCGATAGGACACGAGCAGTTCTTC. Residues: CASSPIGHEQFF.

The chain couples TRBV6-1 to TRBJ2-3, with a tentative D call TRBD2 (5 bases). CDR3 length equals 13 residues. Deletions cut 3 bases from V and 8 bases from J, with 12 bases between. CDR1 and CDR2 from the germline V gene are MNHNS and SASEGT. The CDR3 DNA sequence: TGTGCCAGCAGTGATAGAGTTGAGGGTACGCAGTATTTT. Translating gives CASSDRVEGTQYF.

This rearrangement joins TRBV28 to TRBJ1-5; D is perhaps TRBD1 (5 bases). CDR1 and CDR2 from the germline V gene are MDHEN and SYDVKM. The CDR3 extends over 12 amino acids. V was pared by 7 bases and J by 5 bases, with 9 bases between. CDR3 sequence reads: CASKEGDQPQHF. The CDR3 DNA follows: TGTGCCAGCAAGGAAGGGGATCAGCCCCAGCATTTT. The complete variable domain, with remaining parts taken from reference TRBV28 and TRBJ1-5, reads DVKVTQSSRYLVKRTGEKVFLECVQDMDHENMFWYRQDPGLGLRLIYFSYDVKMKEKGDIPEGYSVSREKKERFSLILESASTNQTSMYLCASKEGDQPQHFGDGTRLSIL.

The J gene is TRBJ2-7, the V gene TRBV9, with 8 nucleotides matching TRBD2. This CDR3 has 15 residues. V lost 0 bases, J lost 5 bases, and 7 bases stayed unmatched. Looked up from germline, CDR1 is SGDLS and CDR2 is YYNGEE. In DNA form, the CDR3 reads TGTGCCAGCAGCGTAGGAGAGACTAGCGTAAACGAGCAGTACTTC. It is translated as CASSVGETSVNEQYF.

CDR3 loop: CASRLVGQSYEQYF. Written as DNA, the CDR3 is TGTGCCAGCAGACTCGTGGGACAGTCCTACGAGCAGTACTTC. The chain employs TRBV28 and TRBJ2-7; the match to TRBD1 covers 7 bases. The V and J ends lost 6 bases and 1 base, in that order; junction bases with no gene match: 6. Germline CDR1 is MDHEN and CDR2 is SYDVKM. This CDR3 spans 14 amino acids.

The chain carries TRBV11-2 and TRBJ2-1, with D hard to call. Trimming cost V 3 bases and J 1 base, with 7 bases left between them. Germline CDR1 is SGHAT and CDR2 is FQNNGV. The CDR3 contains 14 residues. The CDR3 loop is CASSFGLSYNEQFF. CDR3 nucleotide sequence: TGTGCCAGCAGCTTTGGTTTATCCTACAATGAGCAGTTCTTC.

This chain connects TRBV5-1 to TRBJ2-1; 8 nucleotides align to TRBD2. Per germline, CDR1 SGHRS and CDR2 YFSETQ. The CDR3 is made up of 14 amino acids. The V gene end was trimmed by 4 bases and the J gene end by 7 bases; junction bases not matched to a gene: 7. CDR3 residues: CASSVVAGLNEQFF. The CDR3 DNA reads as TGCGCCAGCAGCGTCGTAGCGGGGTTAAATGAGCAGTTCTTC.

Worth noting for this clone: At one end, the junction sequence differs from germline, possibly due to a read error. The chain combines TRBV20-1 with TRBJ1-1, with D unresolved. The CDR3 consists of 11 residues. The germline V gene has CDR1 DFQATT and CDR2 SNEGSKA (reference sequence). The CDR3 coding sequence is TGCAGTGCGAGAGGTTTCGTTGAAGCTTTCTTT. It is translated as CSARGFVEAFF.

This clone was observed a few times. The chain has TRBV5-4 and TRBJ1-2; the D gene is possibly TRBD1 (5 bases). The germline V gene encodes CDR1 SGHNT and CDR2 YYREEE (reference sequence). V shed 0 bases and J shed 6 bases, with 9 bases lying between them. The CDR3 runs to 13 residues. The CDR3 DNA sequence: TGTGCCAGCAGCTTGGCGGGGGTCAATGGCTACACCTTC. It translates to CASSLAGVNGYTF.

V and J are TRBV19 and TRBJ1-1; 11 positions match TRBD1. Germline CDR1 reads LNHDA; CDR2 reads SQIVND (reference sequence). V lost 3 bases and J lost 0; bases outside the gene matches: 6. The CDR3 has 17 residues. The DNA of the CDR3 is TGTGCCAGTAGTATTTTAGGACAGGGGGCTCTGAACACTGAAGCTTTCTTT. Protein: CASSILGQGALNTEAFF.

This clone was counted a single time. CDR3 residues: CASSFATSGTQYF. The CDR3 DNA reads TGTGCCAGCAGCTTCGCGACTAGCGGGACGCAGTATTTT. The rearrangement links TRBV7-3 to TRBJ2-3; 10 bases map to TRBD2. The CDR3 loop spans 13 amino acids. CDR1 is SGHTA and CDR2 is FQGTGA in the germline V gene. After removal of 3 bases from V and 9 bases from J, the junction contained 3 bases not matched to a gene.

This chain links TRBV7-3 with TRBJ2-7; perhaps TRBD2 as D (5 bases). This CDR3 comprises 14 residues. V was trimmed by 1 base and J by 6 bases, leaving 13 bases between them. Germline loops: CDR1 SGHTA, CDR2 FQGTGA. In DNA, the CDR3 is TGTGCCAGCAGCTTAAAGCATCCGGGGAGCGAGCAGTACTTC. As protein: CASSLKHPGSEQYF.

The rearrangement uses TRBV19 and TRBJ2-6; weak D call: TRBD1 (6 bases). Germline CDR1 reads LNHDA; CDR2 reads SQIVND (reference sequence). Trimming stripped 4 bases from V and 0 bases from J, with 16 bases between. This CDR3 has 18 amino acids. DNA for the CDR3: TGTGCCAGTAGTAATTCTCGGACAGCCTCCTCTGGGGCCAACGTCCTGACTTTC. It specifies CASSNSRTASSGANVLTF.